This T cell receptor beta chain was recorded in a study of blood T cell repertoires in COVID-19. For the study at large: PBMCs, B-cell-depleted T cells, or T cells provided the cDNA or gDNA that made up the material.

Germline V gene sequence: CDR1 SGHNT, CDR2 YYREEE (reference sequence). This CDR3 is built from 15 residues. The ends were cut back, 3 bases at V and 4 bases at J, with 16 bases in the middle. The method was immunoSEQ multiplex PCR; TCRdb's version includes in-frame clones alone and lacks a portion of them. The data show roughly 230,000 clones, more than 80% seen once. The chain combines TRBV5-4 with TRBJ1-1; no clear D gene. The sequenced material came from peripheral blood. This sequence originates from a human donor in a cohort sampled during active COVID-19. Here the CDR3 reads CASSSQVAYSTEAFF. DNA of the CDR3: TGTGCCAGCAGCTCGCAAGTAGCATATAGCACTGAAGCTTTCTTT.